This passage covers 23 T cell receptor beta chains from one sample sequenced in a study of identical twins. One entry per CDR3 protein, called by TCRdb with MiXCR from the 5' RACE reads. The sample lists about 890,000 distinct CDR3 sequences, around an eighth occurring once. The same data also went into a second study, on yellow fever vaccine responses in identical twins.

What was sequenced was PBMCs. All receptors derive from a woman under 30 in good health.

This clonotype was seen only a few times. This chain joins TRBV5-1 and TRBJ1-5; possibly TRBD1 for D (5 bases). This CDR3 region has 15 residues. The germline V gene has CDR1 SGHRS and CDR2 YFSETQ. V was pared by 0 bases and J by 4 bases, with 11 bases between. Written as DNA, the CDR3 is TGCGCCAGCAGCTTGGACGACAGAACAAATCAGCCCCAGCATTTT. This encodes CASSLDDRTNQPQHF. Based on the CDR3 plus reference TRBV5-1 and TRBJ1-5, the full variable domain is KAGVTQTPRYLIKTRGQQVTLSCSPISGHRSVSWYQQTPGQGLQFLFEYFSETQRNKGNFPGRFSGRQFSNSRSEMNVSTLELGDSALYLCASSLDDRTNQPQHFGDGTRLSIL.

In its sample, this clonotype was seen once. The rearrangement links TRBV20-1 to TRBJ1-6; 8 positions agree with TRBD1. V shed 6 bases and J 7 bases; nucleotides not matched to a gene: 5. The CDR3 totals 13 residues. CDR1 and CDR2 from the germline V gene are DFQATT and SNEGSKA (reference sequence). The CDR3 reads CSARTGPNSPLHF. In DNA form, the CDR3 reads TGCAGTGCGCGGACAGGGCCGAATTCACCCCTCCACTTT.

This clonotype was detected only a few times. A single base separates this from a much larger clone, so it may be a read error. V usage is TRBV7-9 and J usage is TRBJ2-1; no firm D call. The V gene's germline CDR1 is SEHNR and CDR2 FQNEAQ (reference sequence). Trimming shortened V by 1 base and J by 8 bases, and 3 bases separated the two germline ends. The CDR3 has 11 residues. The CDR3 reads CASSLEDEQFF. The DNA of the CDR3 is TGTGCCAGCAGCTTAGAGGATGAGCAGTTCTTC.

J is TRBJ2-1 and V is TRBV7-3; a possible D gene is TRBD2 (6 bases). V lost 4 bases to trimming and J lost 4 bases, with 14 bases between them. The CDR3 consists of 15 residues. The germline gives CDR1 SGHTA, CDR2 FQGTGA. As DNA, the CDR3 is TGTGCCAGCAGCTCATCCGGGACTCATTACAATGAGCAGTTCTTC. It translates to CASSSSGTHYNEQFF.

This clonotype was counted once. The chain recombines TRBV15 with TRBJ2-5; D unresolved. CDR1 LNHNV and CDR2 YYDKDF come from the germline V gene (reference sequence). With 3 bases removed from V and 0 bases from J, the gap between germline ends came to 5 bases. The CDR3 runs 13 residues. Written as DNA, the CDR3 is TGTGCCACCAGCAGGGTTAACCAAGAGACCCAGTACTTC. This codes for CATSRVNQETQYF.

This clonotype was counted only a few times. The chain employs TRBV4-1 and TRBJ2-1, with TRBD2 identical over 12 bases. The CDR3 extends over 18 amino acids. The germline V gene has CDR1 MGHRA and CDR2 YSYEKL. The ends lost 1 base at V and 4 bases at J; junction bases unmatched: 8. The CDR3 nucleotides read TGCGCCAGCAGCCAAGGACTAGCGGGAGTCCCAGGGTACAATGAGCAGTTCTTC. It yields the protein CASSQGLAGVPGYNEQFF.

A few counts support this clonotype. This chain joins TRBV5-1 and TRBJ2-3; 9 positions agree with TRBD2. The CDR3 loop spans 16 amino acids. Germline CDR1 and CDR2: SGHRS and YFSETQ. V lost 6 bases, J lost 2 bases, and 10 bases stayed unmatched. The CDR3 DNA sequence: TGCGCCAGCAAGGTGGCGGGGGGGCTTACCACAGATACGCAGTATTTT. It codes for CASKVAGGLTTDTQYF.

The chain recombines TRBV10-3 with TRBJ2-7; TRBD1 agrees at 10 bases. V lost 6 bases to trimming and J lost 2 bases; unmatched junction nucleotides: 7. Germline V gives CDR1 ENHRY, CDR2 SYGVKD. The CDR3 length is 15 residues. Written as DNA, the CDR3 is TGTGCCATCAGACGGGGACAGGGGACTGCCTACGAGCAGTACTTC. The encoded protein is CAIRRGQGTAYEQYF.

The rearrangement links TRBV6-2 or TRBV6-3 to TRBJ2-7, with D possibly being TRBD2 (6 bases). This CDR3 has 14 residues. Trimming pared 6 bases from V and 0 bases from J, leaving 12 bases between. Germline CDR1 and CDR2: MNHEY and SVGEGT. The CDR3 sequence: CASRGGPLSYEQYF. CDR3 in DNA: TGTGCCAGCAGGGGAGGACCCCTCTCCTACGAGCAGTACTTC.

The table lists this clonotype with many counts. This chain links TRBV25-1 with TRBJ1-1, with 11 bases identical to TRBD1. Per the germline V gene, CDR1 is MGHDK and CDR2 is SYGVNS. Trimming took 8 bases from V and 4 from J; bases not matched to a gene: 9. The CDR3 contains 15 residues. CDR3: CASPEDRGLGTEAFF. The CDR3 DNA reads as TGTGCCAGCCCTGAGGACAGGGGGCTCGGCACTGAAGCTTTCTTT.

This clonotype was recorded a few times. V gene TRBV6-2 or TRBV6-3 combines with J gene TRBJ2-1; unclear D gene. V gave up 7 bases and J gave up 4 bases, with 20 bases separating them. Germline CDR1 is MNHEY and CDR2 is SVGEGT. The CDR3 covers 16 residues. This CDR3 reads CASTPTTHPLYNEQFF. CDR3 in DNA: TGTGCCAGCACCCCAACGACTCACCCTTTATACAATGAGCAGTTCTTC.

CDR3 bases: TGTGCCAGCAGCTTAGAAGGGCAGGGGGAGCACGAGCAGTACGTC. It is translated as CASSLEGQGEHEQYV. The V call is TRBV11-2, the J call TRBJ2-7, with 7 nucleotides matching TRBD1. The CDR3 covers 15 residues. Trimming took 0 bases from V and 5 from J; bases not matched to a gene: 7. The V gene's germline CDR1 is SGHAT and CDR2 FQNNGV.

This clonotype was counted between two and nine times. This rearrangement joins TRBV7-9 to TRBJ2-2; 7 nucleotides agree with TRBD2. CDR3 length: 15 residues. Trimming removed 1 base from V and 6 bases from J; junction bases left unmatched: 5. Looked up from germline, CDR1 is SEHNR and CDR2 is FQNEAQ (reference sequence). In DNA, the CDR3 is TGTGCCAGCAGCTTAGTTTCTAGCGGCCCCGGGGAGCTGTTTTTT. Translated, it gives CASSLVSSGPGELFF.

This clonotype was seen only a few times. The V gene is TRBV12-3 or TRBV12-4, the J gene TRBJ1-1; no reliable D call. CDR3 length: 12 residues. V was trimmed by 6 bases and J by 4 bases, leaving 9 bases between them. The CDR3 DNA reads as TGTGCCAGCAGCCCAACCCCCACTGAAGCTTTCTTT. Translating it yields CASSPTPTEAFF.

The gene calls are TRBV20-1 and TRBJ2-1; D is perhaps TRBD1 (6 bases). Germline-derived CDR1 and CDR2 are DFQATT and SNEGSKA (reference sequence). The CDR3 consists of 16 residues. V was trimmed by 3 bases and J by 5 bases, leaving 20 bases between them. In DNA form, the CDR3 reads TGCAGTGCTAGGGCCCCGGGACACGGCCTCAACAATGAGCAGTTCTTC. Translated: CSARAPGHGLNNEQFF.

The rearrangement uses TRBV7-2 and TRBJ2-7, with 8 bases matching TRBD1. The CDR3 length is 16 residues. Germline V CDR1 and CDR2: SGHTA, FQGNSA. V dropped 6 bases and J dropped 3; count of bases not matched to a gene: 13. Here the CDR3 DNA reads TGTGCCAGCAGTATCCGGGCCGGGACAGGAGTCTACGAGCAGTACTTC. This translates into CASSIRAGTGVYEQYF.

This clonotype was observed a few times. This rearrangement joins TRBV7-7 to TRBJ2-2; 7 bases line up with TRBD2. This CDR3 has 16 amino acids. Looked up from germline, CDR1 is SSHAT and CDR2 is FNYEAQ (reference sequence). Trimming took 2 bases from V and 2 from J; bases not matched to a gene: 5. CDR3 DNA sequence: TGTGCCAGCAGCTTAAGGTCGGGGGGAAACACCGGGGAGCTGTTTTTT. Translated, it gives CASSLRSGGNTGELFF.

The chain recombines TRBV5-1 with TRBJ2-5, with TRBD1 matching 9 bases. CDR1 is SGHRS and CDR2 is YFSETQ in the germline V gene. V trimming: 0 bases; J trimming: 0 bases; junction bases outside the gene matches: 3. The CDR3 extends over 16 amino acids. The CDR3 loop is CASSLGGQGYQETQYF. The CDR3 DNA reads as TGCGCCAGCAGCTTGGGGGGACAGGGATACCAAGAGACCCAGTACTTC.

This clonotype has only a few counts. The chain joins TRBV3-1 to TRBJ2-3, with 11 nucleotides matching TRBD2. The CDR3 covers 19 residues. The V gene end was trimmed by 3 bases and the J gene end by 0 bases; junction bases not matched to a gene: 11. The germline gives CDR1 LGHDT, CDR2 YNNKEL (reference sequence). CDR3 region: CASSHPTSGRDPSTDTQYF. Here the CDR3 DNA reads TGTGCCAGCAGCCACCCAACTAGCGGGAGAGATCCTAGCACAGATACGCAGTATTTT.

This clonotype was counted ten times or more. The J gene is TRBJ1-1, the V gene TRBV18, with TRBD1 matching 11 bases. Losses at the gene ends were 6 bases for V and 0 bases for J; bases not matched to a gene: 3. The CDR3 covers 15 residues. The V gene's germline CDR1 is KGHSH and CDR2 LQKENI. CDR3 in DNA: TGTGCCAGCTCGCGGACAGGGGGCATGAACACTGAAGCTTTCTTT. This sequence encodes CASSRTGGMNTEAFF.

V usage is TRBV12-3 or TRBV12-4 and J usage is TRBJ2-1, with D unresolved. The CDR3 extends over 13 amino acids. V was clipped by 2 bases and J by 7 bases, with 9 bases between them. CDR3 bases: TGTGCCAGCAGTTTACAGCTGGGTAATGAGCAGTTCTTC. Translating gives CASSLQLGNEQFF.

The chain links TRBV20-1 to TRBJ2-1, with 13 bases that match TRBD2. Germline V CDR1 and CDR2: DFQATT, SNEGSKA (reference sequence). V lost 3 bases to trimming and J lost 5 bases; unmatched junction nucleotides: 4. The CDR3 length is 15 residues. The CDR3 reads CSASRGTSGNNEQFF. The DNA of the CDR3 is TGCAGTGCTAGTCGCGGGACTAGCGGGAACAATGAGCAGTTCTTC.

This chain joins TRBV12-3 or TRBV12-4 and TRBJ1-1; D call uncertain. The CDR3 runs to 13 residues. The V gene lost 7 bases and the J gene lost 0 bases, with 9 bases spanning the gap. The chain's CDR3 is CASKERLNTEAFF. The CDR3 DNA reads TGTGCCAGCAAGGAACGATTGAACACTGAAGCTTTCTTT.